Following are 26 T cell receptor beta chains from one sample sequenced in a study of blood T cell repertoires in COVID-19. Sequencing used immunoSEQ multiplex PCR; TCRdb keeps in-frame clones, though not all of them. The data contain under 250,000 clones, approximately 80% of them singletons. Sequencing was carried out using PBMCs or T cells enriched from blood (not recorded which). The source of these receptors is a man between 60 and 75 years old who had recovered from COVID-19.

The chain couples TRBV19 to TRBJ1-2; 12 nucleotides agree with TRBD1. V was pared by 4 bases and J by 10 bases, with 7 bases of the junction left unmatched. CDR3 length: 14 residues. Germline V gene data show CDR1 as LNHDA and CDR2 as SQIVND (reference sequence). The CDR3 reads CASSNRDRGQDYTF. In nucleotides, the CDR3 is TGTGCCAGTAGTAACCGGGACAGGGGGCAAGACTACACCTTC.

This clone was counted a few times. The rearrangement joins TRBV9 to TRBJ1-2; TRBD1 is a possible D gene (6 bases). The CDR3 runs 12 residues. V lost 2 bases and J 8 bases, leaving 10 bases between the germline ends. Germline-derived CDR1 and CDR2 are SGDLS and YYNGEE. CDR3 region: CASSVTGWGYTF. DNA for the CDR3: TGTGCCAGCAGCGTCACAGGGTGGGGCTACACCTTC.

The rearrangement links TRBV7-9 to TRBJ2-1, with TRBD1 identical over 10 bases. The CDR3 loop spans 15 amino acids. Per germline, CDR1 SEHNR and CDR2 FQNEAQ (reference sequence). After removal of 1 base from V and 5 bases from J, the junction contained 2 bases not matched to a gene. Here the CDR3 DNA reads TGTGCCAGCAGCTTAGGACAGGGGGCCGACAATGAGCAGTTCTTC. Its protein is CASSLGQGADNEQFF.

The chain links TRBV7-9 to TRBJ2-7, with 11 bases fitting TRBD1. CDR1 SEHNR and CDR2 FQNEAQ come from the germline V gene (reference sequence). Unmatched junction bases numbered 9, after V lost 5 bases and J lost 3 bases. This CDR3 contains 16 residues. In DNA, the CDR3 is TGTGCCAGCAGCAAAATGACCGGGACAGGGGGCTACGAGCAGTACTTC. This encodes CASSKMTGTGGYEQYF.

V and J are TRBV6-2 or TRBV6-3 and TRBJ1-6; 7 positions agree with TRBD1. Germline CDR1 and CDR2: MNHEY and SVGEGT. V lost 0 bases to trimming and J lost 9 bases; unmatched junction nucleotides: 11. The CDR3 spans 17 residues. The CDR3 bases are TGTGCCAGCAGTTACTCCTTATGGACAGGCCAAGGTTCACCCCTCCACTTT. Protein sequence: CASSYSLWTGQGSPLHF.

Only a few counts were recorded for this clone. This chain joins TRBV27 and TRBJ1-5; 12 positions match TRBD1. The CDR3 has 17 amino acids. Germline loops: CDR1 MNHEY, CDR2 SMNVEV (reference sequence). The trim removed 5 bases at V and 6 bases at J, leaving 11 bases unmatched. In DNA form, the CDR3 reads TGTGCCAGCAGTCCCTCGGGGGGACAGGGGGCGAGTCAGCCCCAGCATTTT. This sequence encodes CASSPSGGQGASQPQHF.

This sequence joins TRBV6-5 and TRBJ2-7, with 8 bases identical to TRBD2. The CDR3 contains 15 residues. The germline gives CDR1 MNHEY, CDR2 SVGAGI. V was clipped by 4 bases and J by 3 bases; unmatched bases: 8. The CDR3 sequence: CASSSSGGSNYEQYF. The CDR3 DNA is TGTGCCAGCAGTTCCAGCGGGGGTTCTAACTACGAGCAGTACTTC.

The gene calls are TRBV10-3 and TRBJ2-1; 13 nucleotides match TRBD2. Looked up from germline, CDR1 is ENHRY and CDR2 is SYGVKD. Losses at the gene ends were 2 bases for V and 2 bases for J; bases not matched to a gene: 0. The CDR3 has 16 amino acids. CDR3 bases: TGTGCCATCAGTGAGGGACTAGCGGGGGCCTACAATGAGCAGTTCTTC. It yields the protein CAISEGLAGAYNEQFF.

In its sample, this clone was seen a few times. The chain has TRBV5-1 and TRBJ2-5; D call uncertain. The CDR3 totals 17 residues. Germline CDR1 is SGHRS and CDR2 is YFSETQ. The V and J ends lost 2 bases and 9 bases respectively, with 26 bases between them. The CDR3 is CASSFSRNLYDLDPQYF. The CDR3 nucleotides are TGCGCCAGCAGCTTCTCTCGAAACCTTTACGACCTAGACCCCCAGTACTTC.

DNA of the CDR3: TGTGCCAGCAGCTTATCGACAGGGGGCACTGGAAACACCATATATTTT. Its protein is CASSLSTGGTGNTIYF. The chain couples TRBV7-9 to TRBJ1-3; 10 bases are shared with TRBD1. The V and J ends lost 2 bases and 2 bases, in that order; junction bases with no gene match: 3. The CDR3 has 16 amino acids. CDR1 is SEHNR and CDR2 is FQNEAQ in the germline V gene (reference sequence).

The count of this clone is one. The chain recombines TRBV24-1 with TRBJ2-3; the D is unclear. The germline V gene encodes CDR1 KGHDR and CDR2 SFDVKD. CDR3 length: 15 residues. V was clipped by 2 bases and J by 1 base, with 9 bases between them. The CDR3 reads CATSDSAEGTDTQYF. DNA of the CDR3: TGTGCCACCAGTGATTCCGCAGAAGGCACAGATACGCAGTATTTT.

The chain employs TRBV6-1 and TRBJ1-4; TRBD1 matches at 7 bases. Looked up from germline, CDR1 is MNHNS and CDR2 is SASEGT. Trimming took 3 bases from V and 7 from J; bases not matched to a gene: 11. CDR3 size: 16 residues. The CDR3 bases are TGTGCCAGCAGTGACCTTACTAGGGGGCTCGGTGAAAAACTGTTTTTT. Its protein product is CASSDLTRGLGEKLFF.

V and J are TRBV19 and TRBJ1-1, with TRBD1 matching over 8 bases. There are 14 residues in the CDR3. Trimming took 5 bases from V and 4 from J; bases not matched to a gene: 6. Germline-derived CDR1 and CDR2 are LNHDA and SQIVND (reference sequence). The CDR3 sequence: CASSPNRGGTEAFF. The CDR3 nucleotides are TGTGCCAGTAGTCCCAACAGGGGGGGCACTGAAGCTTTCTTT.

The chain carries TRBV7-6 and TRBJ1-2, with TRBD1 matching 8 bases. The V and J ends lost 2 bases and 3 bases, in that order; junction bases with no gene match: 8. The CDR3 sequence is 16 residues long. From germline, CDR1 is SGHVS and CDR2 FNYEAQ. The chain's CDR3 is CASSLLGTGLDYGYTF. CDR3 nucleotides: TGTGCCAGCAGCTTACTCGGGACAGGTCTTGACTATGGCTACACCTTC.

V gene TRBV7-8 combines with J gene TRBJ2-7, with D maybe TRBD1 (6 bases). Trimming took off 0 bases at V and 4 bases at J, with 19 bases between the two ends. Germline V CDR1 and CDR2: SGHVS, FQNEAQ. CDR3 length: 17 amino acids. For the CDR3, the DNA is TGTGCCAGCAGCTTAGCGAGAACAGGGCTAGAGGGGTACGAGCAGTACTTC. Its protein is CASSLARTGLEGYEQYF.

The rearrangement links TRBV11-3 to TRBJ1-6; TRBD1 matches 9 bases. Losses at the gene ends were 4 bases for V and 8 bases for J; bases not matched to a gene: 6. The germline V gene encodes CDR1 SGHNT and CDR2 YENEEA. The CDR3 covers 15 residues. CDR3 nucleotide sequence: TGTGCCAGCAGCTCAAGGACAGGGGCGTATTCACCCCTCCACTTT. Its protein product is CASSSRTGAYSPLHF.

This chain links TRBV7-2 with TRBJ2-1, with a tentative D call TRBD1 (6 bases). The CDR3 is made up of 14 amino acids. Trimming shortened V by 6 bases and J by 5 bases, and 14 bases separated the two germline ends. Germline V gives CDR1 SGHTA, CDR2 FQGNSA. The CDR3 loop is CASRRIDRHNEQFF. The DNA of the CDR3 is TGTGCCAGCAGGAGGATCGACAGGCACAATGAGCAGTTCTTC. The complete variable domain, with remaining parts taken from reference TRBV7-2 and TRBJ2-1, reads GAGVSQSPSNKVTEKGKDVELRCDPISGHTALYWYRQSLGQGLEFLIYFQGNSAPDKSGLPSDRFSAERTGGSVSTLTIQRTQQEDSAVYLCASRRIDRHNEQFFGPGTRLTVL.

This chain connects TRBV6-1 to TRBJ2-2; D might be TRBD1 (5 bases). The germline CDR1 and CDR2 sequences are MNHNS and SASEGT. There are 15 residues in the CDR3. V was cut by 3 bases and J by 2 bases, with 10 bases left in between. The CDR3 nucleotides read TGTGCCAGCAGTGATAGGGGCCCAAACACCGGGGAGCTGTTTTTT. This translates into CASSDRGPNTGELFF.

The J gene is TRBJ2-7, the V gene TRBV11-3; TRBD2 aligns across 11 bases. V lost 3 bases and J lost 4; bases outside the gene matches: 5. The germline V gene has CDR1 SGHNT and CDR2 YENEEA. This CDR3 is 15 amino acids long. CDR3 bases: TGTGCCAGCAGCTTCTATAGCGGGGGGGCGTACGAGCAGTACTTC. This codes for CASSFYSGGAYEQYF. The entire variable domain, with the rest obtained from reference TRBV11-3 and TRBJ2-7, is as follows: EAGVVQSPRYKIIEKKQPVAFWCNPISGHNTLYWYLQNLGQGPELLIRYENEEAVDDSQLPKDRFSAERLKGVDSTLKIQPAELGDSAVYLCASSFYSGGAYEQYFGPGTRLTVT.

This chain links TRBV12-3 or TRBV12-4 with TRBJ1-4, with TRBD1 as a possible D gene (5 bases). This CDR3 comprises 13 residues. The V and J ends lost 4 bases and 7 bases respectively, with 10 bases between them. CDR3 protein: CASSYRGGEKLFF. The CDR3 coding sequence is TGTGCCAGCAGTTATAGGGGAGGTGAAAAACTGTTTTTT.

The chain carries TRBV6-5 and TRBJ2-1; 10 bases map to TRBD2. CDR3 size: 15 residues. Germline V lookup: CDR1 MNHEY, CDR2 SVGAGI. J gave up 8 bases and V 6 bases, and 10 bases lay outside the gene matches. The CDR3 DNA reads TGTGCCAGCAGCCTAAGCGGGGGGGCGGTGCATGAGCAGTTCTTC. Its translation: CASSLSGGAVHEQFF.

The genes are TRBV19 and TRBJ2-7; 7 positions agree with TRBD1. The junction had 4 bases not matched to a gene; V was cut back by 5 bases and J by 0 bases. The CDR3 totals 14 residues. CDR1 is LNHDA and CDR2 is SQIVND in the germline V gene (reference sequence). CDR3 bases: TGTGCCAGTAGTTTCCAGGGGGACTCCTACGAGCAGTACTTC. Translating gives CASSFQGDSYEQYF.

The chain joins TRBV24-1 to TRBJ2-5, with D maybe TRBD1 (6 bases). The V gene's germline CDR1 is KGHDR and CDR2 SFDVKD. The germline V and J ends were trimmed by 2 bases and 2 bases, with 11 bases remaining between them. The CDR3 is 15 residues long. The CDR3 region has the DNA TGTGCCACCAGTGATTGGGGGACAAATCAAGAGACCCAGTACTTC. Protein: CATSDWGTNQETQYF.

This chain uses TRBV14 with TRBJ2-1; perhaps TRBD1 as D (6 bases). Trimming left V 1 base short and J 10 bases short, with 20 bases between. The CDR3 runs to 16 residues. Germline CDR1 and CDR2: SGHDN and FVKESK. The CDR3 protein is CASSQGQATLVGEQFF. CDR3 sequence (DNA): TGTGCCAGCAGCCAAGGACAGGCAACCCTAGTAGGGGAGCAGTTCTTC.

V is TRBV6-6 and J is TRBJ2-1, with D maybe TRBD2 (6 bases). The CDR3 extends over 15 amino acids. Per the germline V gene, CDR1 is MNHNY and CDR2 is SVGAGI (reference sequence). Trimming removed 0 bases at V and 6 bases at J, with 12 bases between. This chain's CDR3 is CASSYSWDSINEQFF. The CDR3, as DNA: TGTGCCAGCAGTTACTCGTGGGACTCCATCAATGAGCAGTTCTTC.

The rearrangement uses TRBV3-1 (or the pseudogene TRBV3-2) and TRBJ1-2; 9 bases are shared with TRBD1. J lost 6 bases, V lost 8 bases, and 19 bases had no gene match. The V gene's germline CDR1 is LGHDT and CDR2 YNNKEL (reference sequence). CDR3 length: 17 amino acids. CDR3 bases: TGTGCCAGCCCAGGCCGCCGGGGACAGGGAGGGTTTCATGGCTACACCTTC. This gives the protein CASPGRRGQGGFHGYTF.